The clone carrying this TCR beta chain has more than one count but fewer than ten. The entry originates in a study of blood T cells in healthy people across ages. The CDR3 has 15 amino acids. The ends were cut back, 0 bases at V and 5 bases at J, with 13 bases in the middle. Germline V gives CDR1 LGHNA, CDR2 YSLEER. Primed by a sample-barcoded 5' primer and a J-beta primer mix, a second PCR proceeded for 7 to 11 cycles. TCRdb re-called the 5' RACE reads through MiXCR, storing one row per CDR3 protein. The table lists some 800,000 distinct CDR3 sequences, under 55% of them singletons, with under 20% in the top ten.

The sample taken for sequencing was blood. The clonotype was recovered from a man in his 60s in good health. The chain couples TRBV4-3 to TRBJ1-2; D uncertain. DNA for the CDR3: TGCGCCAGCAGCCAAGAGGCAGTTACGAAGTATGGCTACACCTTC. This sequence encodes CASSQEAVTKYGYTF.